Described below is a single TCR beta chain sequence and its context. Antigen: not known. The source of the sample is a study of cytomegalovirus exposure and HLA in healthy donors. Germline values: CDR1 SGDLS, CDR2 YYNGEE. The length of the CDR3 is 16 residues. V lost 0 bases and J lost 5; bases outside the gene matches: 5. Among the donors, all were healthy bone marrow donors. Whole-study findings and limits: Solely CMV serostatus was available to characterize immune exposure. A cluster of highly shared sequence variants was likely a sequencing artifact. A later analysis reportedly found that, within productive TCRs, an Asian-associated ancestry cluster had fewer N-insertions than the mean observed across the approximately 700 donors.

In the PCR, 60 Vbeta and 13 Jbeta primers were used. Assay used: immunoSEQ multiplex PCR; TCRdb lists only in-frame clones, some missing. In the table there are about 180,000 clones, roughly 85% of which are singletons. Sample: PBMCs. The chain is built from TRBV9 and TRBJ2-1, with 10 bases lining up with TRBD2. This sequence was found in a woman aged 40 to 55 in good health and CMV-seronegative. The CDR3 DNA reads as TGTGCCAGCAGCGTAGGTCTAGCGGGAGTGGACAATGAGCAGTTCTTC. Translated: CASSVGLAGVDNEQFF. The complete variable domain, with remaining parts taken from reference TRBV9 and TRBJ2-1, reads DSGVTQTPKHLITATGQRVTLRCSPRSGDLSVYWYQQSLDQGLQFLIQYYNGEERAKGNILERFSAQQFPDLHSELNLSSLELGDSALYFCASSVGLAGVDNEQFFGPGTRLTVL.